This entry is about one TCR beta chain. What it binds is not known. The data were obtained in a study of T-cell memory formation after mild COVID-19. Study context: TCR clusters were mostly confined to one donor each. Findings and limits, study-wide: In second-wave clones peaking day 37, SARS-CoV-2 specificity remained unconfirmed.

The CDR3 loop spans 11 amino acids. Trimming removed 3 bases at V and 7 bases at J, with 6 bases between. Germline assignment: CDR1 MDHEN and CDR2 SYDVKM. TCRdb reprocessed the 5' RACE reads with MiXCR, giving one entry per CDR3 protein. The sample carries hundreds of thousands of distinct CDR3 sequences, around a sixth recorded once. The receptor's source is a man aged 18 to 35 who had mild COVID-19 (a few samples of this study predate the infection). Cell type and time point are not known. This chain connects TRBV28 to TRBJ2-5, with D unresolved. Input material: PBMCs or a T cell subset sorted from them (not recorded which). This CDR3 is CASSFSGTQYF. In DNA form, the CDR3 reads TGTGCCAGCAGTTTTTCGGGGACCCAGTACTTC.